This T cell receptor beta chain was obtained from a study of blood T cell repertoires in COVID-19. Across the study: Some COVID-19 samples were acute and others convalescent; all came from the United States, Italy and Spain. From T cells, B-cell-depleted T cells, or PBMCs came the material, which was cDNA or gDNA.

As handled by the study authors: Reference gene primers were amplified, and this amplification served to estimate nucleated cell counts. Sequencing was performed with immunoSEQ multiplex PCR; in TCRdb, only in-frame clones are kept and a portion is missing. V, J and clone size were drawn from that table, and D and trimming were deduced from the DNA. The table shows roughly 39,000 clones, with around 91% occurring only once. Per germline, CDR1 SGHVS and CDR2 FNYEAQ. The CDR3 length is 15 residues. The ends were cut back, 2 bases at V and 5 bases at J, with 15 bases in the middle. The V gene is TRBV7-6, the J gene TRBJ1-2, with D perhaps TRBD1 (6 bases). The receptor comes from a man aged 25-45 years with active or convalescent COVID-19. Sequencing was done on a sample of peripheral blood. The CDR3 reads CASSLHAGQSYGYTF. CDR3 nucleotide sequence: TGTGCCAGCAGCTTACATGCCGGACAGTCTTATGGCTACACCTTC.